The 11 T cell receptor beta chains below all came from one sample that was sequenced in a study of T cells expressing NK-cell markers. TCRdb processed the 5' RACE reads again and assigns one entry to each CDR3 protein, with no DNA. The sample's table shows 400,000 to 550,000 distinct CDR3 sequences. The sample comprised blood T cells: a sorted CD56 or NKG2C T cell subset, CD4+ or CD8+ T cells, or bulk PBMC T cells (not recorded which). These receptor sequences come from a woman between 18 and 70 years old in good health.

V usage is TRBV27 and J usage is TRBJ2-2; as DNA is missing, the TRBD2 call by TCRdb cannot be tested. The CDR3 covers 17 residues. Germline-derived CDR1 and CDR2 are MNHEY and SMNVEV (reference sequence). The CDR3: CASTELPSQPITGELFF.

The chain recombines TRBV20-1 with TRBJ2-1; the D call of TRBD2 rests on TCRdb alone, since no DNA is present to check it. Germline loops: CDR1 DFQATT, CDR2 SNEGSKA (reference sequence). The CDR3 sequence is 16 residues long. CDR3 protein: CSARDLRGAGHNEQFF.

This CDR3 reads CASSWSWRDTGELFF. V and J are TRBV11-1 and TRBJ2-2. This CDR3 has 15 residues. The germline CDR1 and CDR2 sequences are SGHAT and FQDESV (reference sequence).

This chain links TRBV5-5 with TRBJ2-7; TCRdb gives TRBD2 as the D gene, but with no DNA this cannot be confirmed. The CDR3 sequence is 15 residues long. Germline V gene lookup returns CDR1 SGHKS and CDR2 YYEKEE (reference sequence). CDR3 sequence: CASINALAGVHEQYF. Looking up the rest from reference TRBV5-5 and TRBJ2-7 gives the full variable domain: DAGVTQSPTHLIKTRGQQVTLRCSPISGHKSVSWYQQVLGQGPQFIFQYYEKEERGRGNFPDRFSARQFPNYSSELNVNALLLGDSALYLCASINALAGVHEQYFGPGTRLTVT.

The rearrangement joins TRBV5-1 to TRBJ1-3; TCRdb indicates TRBD1, and absent DNA this call remains unverified. Looked up from germline, CDR1 is SGHRS and CDR2 is YFSETQ. CDR3 length: 16 amino acids. The chain's CDR3 is CASSLAGHRSGNTIYF.

The gene calls are TRBV15 and TRBJ1-4. In germline, CDR1 is LNHNV, CDR2 YYDKDF (reference sequence). The CDR3 covers 16 residues. The CDR3 protein is CATSSSRISANEKLFF.

V usage is TRBV20-1 and J usage is TRBJ2-1; the D call of TRBD1 rests on TCRdb alone, since no DNA is present to check it. This CDR3 has 12 residues. Germline CDR1 reads DFQATT; CDR2 reads SNEGSKA (reference sequence). CDR3 amino acids: CSQRGAANEQFF.

The chain's CDR3 is CASSLMEGLAKNIQYF. The chain combines TRBV27 with TRBJ2-4; TCRdb's D call of TRBD2 is untestable without DNA. There are 16 residues in the CDR3. The V gene's germline CDR1 is MNHEY and CDR2 SMNVEV (reference sequence).

V is TRBV10-1 and J is TRBJ2-5; TCRdb's assignment of TRBD1 cannot be checked, as there is no DNA. Germline V gene data show CDR1 as WNHNN and CDR2 as SYGVQD (reference sequence). This CDR3 has 15 amino acids. CDR3 in amino acids: CASSESGASSETQYF.

The chain couples TRBV2 to TRBJ2-2. CDR3 length: 15 residues. In germline, CDR1 is SNHLY, CDR2 FYNNEI. The CDR3 sequence: CASRFGQRNTGELFF.

The chain recombines TRBV6-1 with TRBJ2-1; TCRdb returns TRBD2, unconfirmable since there is no DNA. Germline assignment: CDR1 MNHNS and CDR2 SASEGT. This CDR3 is 16 amino acids long. The CDR3 spells CASSRTSGIAYNEQFF.